Shown below are 7 T cell receptor beta chains from a single sample sequenced in a study of Tregs in tolerant kidney transplant recipients. The nonmyeloablative bone marrow transplants came from related graft donors, with transient mixed chimerism. Only in-frame clones appear in the TCRdb table, and some are missing; sequencing was by immunoSEQ multiplex PCR. The table has 20,000 to 25,000 clones, about 85% seen once. The sample consisted of CD8+ T cells from blood (PBMCs), taken 6 months after the transplant. The receptors come from a human patient who received a combined kidney and bone marrow transplant. A share of the T cells may be of graft donor origin.

The chain couples TRBV10-3 to TRBJ2-1, with D maybe TRBD2 (5 bases). The CDR3 runs to 16 residues. CDR1 and CDR2 (germline): ENHRY, SYGVKD. V lost 6 bases to trimming and J lost 4 bases, with 19 bases between them. CDR3 DNA sequence: TGTGCCATCAGAGAGGGTCTTGAGTCCGAGTACAATGAGCAGTTCTTC. Residues: CAIREGLESEYNEQFF.

The V gene is TRBV7-9, the J gene TRBJ2-1; TRBD2 aligns across 10 bases. The CDR3 covers 15 residues. The ends lost 3 bases at V and 3 bases at J; junction bases unmatched: 2. The germline gives CDR1 SEHNR, CDR2 FQNEAQ (reference sequence). The CDR3 spells CASSFIAGGYNEQFF. CDR3 bases: TGTGCCAGCAGCTTTATAGCGGGAGGCTACAATGAGCAGTTCTTC. Full variable domain (outside the CDR3, taken from reference TRBV7-9 and TRBJ2-1): DTGVSQNPRHKITKRGQNVTFRCDPISEHNRLYWYRQTLGQGPEFLTYFQNEAQLEKSRLLSDRFSAERPKGSFSTLEIQRTEQGDSAMYLCASSFIAGGYNEQFFGPGTRLTVL.

This clone occurred once. The chain has TRBV13 and TRBJ2-7, with 9 positions matching TRBD1. CDR1 PRHDT and CDR2 FYEKMQ come from the germline V gene (reference sequence). J gave up 1 base and V 0 bases, and 4 bases lay outside the gene matches. The CDR3 covers 16 residues. CDR3 region: CASSLGGQGGSYEQYF. The DNA of the CDR3 is TGTGCCAGCAGCTTAGGGGGACAGGGAGGGTCCTACGAGCAGTACTTC.

This chain connects TRBV6-1 to TRBJ2-1; 8 positions agree with TRBD1. CDR3 length: 17 residues. Germline V gives CDR1 MNHNS, CDR2 SASEGT. The V segment lost 2 bases and the J segment 12 bases; nucleotides outside the gene matches: 18. Written as DNA, the CDR3 is TGTGCCAGCAGTGAATGGGTACAGGGGGGTTACGCTGTGGCGCAGTTCTTC. Translated: CASSEWVQGGYAVAQFF.

This clone was seen only a few times. The V gene is TRBV13, the J gene TRBJ2-1; 9 nucleotides align to TRBD1. There are 14 residues in the CDR3. From germline, CDR1 is PRHDT and CDR2 FYEKMQ (reference sequence). Trimming removed 4 bases from V and 7 bases from J; junction bases left unmatched: 5. The CDR3 DNA reads TGTGCCAGCAGCTCCCGGGACAGGGATAATGAGCAGTTCTTC. Its protein is CASSSRDRDNEQFF.

The CDR3, as DNA: TGTGCCAGCAGTCATACTAATGAGCAGTTCTTC. It translates to CASSHTNEQFF. The chain uses TRBV27 and TRBJ2-1; D uncertain. The CDR3 is made up of 11 amino acids. The germline V gene has CDR1 MNHEY and CDR2 SMNVEV (reference sequence). V was cut by 5 bases and J by 7 bases, with 6 bases left in between.

This chain connects TRBV5-6 to TRBJ2-1, with 13 bases that match TRBD2. Germline values: CDR1 SGHDT, CDR2 YYEEEE. The CDR3 length is 16 residues. Trimming removed 4 bases from V and 5 bases from J; junction bases left unmatched: 6. The chain's CDR3 is CASSIGLAGAHNEQFF. As DNA, the CDR3 is TGTGCCAGCAGCATAGGACTAGCGGGGGCTCACAATGAGCAGTTCTTC.